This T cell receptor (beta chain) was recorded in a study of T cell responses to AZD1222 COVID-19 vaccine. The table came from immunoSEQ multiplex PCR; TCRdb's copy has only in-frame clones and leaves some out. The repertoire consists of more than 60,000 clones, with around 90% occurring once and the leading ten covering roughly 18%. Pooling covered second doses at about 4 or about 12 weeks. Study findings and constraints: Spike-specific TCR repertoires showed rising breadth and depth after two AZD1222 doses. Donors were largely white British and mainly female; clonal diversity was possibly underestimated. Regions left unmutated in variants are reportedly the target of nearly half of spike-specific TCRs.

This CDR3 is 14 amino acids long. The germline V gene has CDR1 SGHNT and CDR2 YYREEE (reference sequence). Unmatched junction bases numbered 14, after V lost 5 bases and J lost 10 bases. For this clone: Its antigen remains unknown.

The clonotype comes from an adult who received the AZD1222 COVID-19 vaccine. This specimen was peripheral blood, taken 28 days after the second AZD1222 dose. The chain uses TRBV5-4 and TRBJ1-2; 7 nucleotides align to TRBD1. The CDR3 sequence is CASSYRGGFSDYTF. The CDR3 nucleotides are TGTGCCAGCAGTTACAGGGGAGGCTTTTCCGACTACACCTTC.